This T cell receptor beta chain was documented in a study of T cell responses to AZD1222 COVID-19 vaccine (dated by TCRdb to 2020 to 2023). The study in broad terms: AZD1222 recipients whose second dose came at about 4 weeks and those whose second dose came at about 12 weeks were combined into one group, since spike-specific TCR depth and breadth did not differ between the two schedules. TCR sequencing was performed for about 250 trial participants, of whom about 200 were given two doses of AZD1222 and around 25 were given two doses of MenACWY control vaccine. Enrollment into the trials was organized by age into subgroups of 18-55, 56-69 and 70-plus years, and those subgroups contained roughly 140, 27 and 60 TCR-sequenced participants, respectively. Overall study outcomes, separate from this receptor: In the small 56-69-year group, the increase in depth fell short of significance, most likely because of low power. Nearly half of unique spike-specific TCRs reportedly recognized epitopes outside regions mutated in the B.1.351 and B.1.1.7 variants. Spike-specific TCR breadth and depth rose significantly after two AZD1222 doses compared with day 0 and with MenACWY recipients. Vaccine-associated CD4 TCRs spanned the whole spike protein, with dominant responses in regions 160-218 and 743-854. Only six or seven AZD1222 recipients were SARS-CoV-2 seropositive at baseline, limiting conclusions about previously exposed vaccinees. Because no day 14 peak-response samples were available, repertoires were characterized only after the peak T cell response. Most participants were white British and females outnumbered males, and the authors suggested that clonal diversity may have been underestimated.

The CDR3 regions of human TCRbeta chains were analyzed by immunosequencing. In the original analysis: TCRs in the repertoires were compared against a reference library of SARS-CoV-2-specific TCRs that had been generated with the MIRA antigen-specificity platform. Breadth was defined as the fraction of unique TCRs that were SARS-CoV-2-associated. Depth was defined as the fraction of total T cells that were SARS-CoV-2-associated. Using the MIRA data, each spike-specific TCR was assigned both to the spike region to which the TCR was reactive and to a CD4 or CD8 class. Log10-transformed breadth and depth values were compared by one-way ANOVA with Sidak's multiple comparisons tests. TCRdb provides this immuneACCESS table in a form limited to in-frame rearrangements. Some clones are lacking; in checked studies, under half of them reflect an unresolved V gene, and why the rest are absent is not known. That table furnishes V, J and clone size, whereas the DNA furnished D and trimming. The sample table records about 150,000 clones; about nine tenths of these occur just once. The top ten clones comprise around 1.3% of the sample.

This clone was seen a few times. Its antigen remains undetermined. Per-nucleotide qualities are absent, and no much larger clonotype sits a single base away. Sample time point, as interpreted from the label and publication: baseline before first vaccination. The vaccinee samples were drawn from two UK trials, COV001 and COV002, one of which was a single-blind randomized controlled phase 2/3 trial testing AZD1222 (ChAdOx1 nCoV-19) in healthy adults. For TCRbeta chain sequencing, PBMC samples from trial participants were taken at day 0 and at day 28 after the second dose. The sample was peripheral blood, taken on day 0 of AZD1222 vaccination. This clonotype was obtained from an adult in good health.

This receptor carries the CDR3 CASSYPGTGRGEKLFF. The DNA sequence is TGTGCCAGCAGTTACCCCGGGACAGGAAGAGGTGAAAAACTGTTTTTT. The chain was built from TRBV6-5 and TRBJ1-4; 8 of the junction bases match TRBD1. Trimming accounts for 2 bases at V and 7 bases at J, while the number of junction bases matched to no gene is 9. The CDR3 measures 16 amino acids from cysteine to phenylalanine. The sequence is cut down to CDR3 DNA, 48 bases in frame from base 1. Sequences MNHEY (CDR1) and SVGAGI (CDR2) are obtained from the germline V gene.